Below, 14 T cell receptor beta chains from the same sample are listed, as sequenced in a study of OX40 agonist ivuxolimab in advanced cancers. TCRdb keeps only in-frame clones here, not all; method: immunoSEQ multiplex PCR. The sample records around 69,000 clones, around 83% being singletons. The specimen was CD4+ or CD8+ T cells sorted from blood, collected in a trial of the OX40 agonist ivuxolimab. The receptors were sampled from an adult with an advanced solid tumor such as melanoma, head and neck, liver or kidney cancer.

This sequence joins TRBV6-5 and TRBJ1-2; 8 bases are a match to TRBD1. This CDR3 comprises 14 residues. V was pared by 6 bases and J by 2 bases, with 5 bases of the junction left unmatched. Per the germline V gene, CDR1 is MNHEY and CDR2 is SVGAGI. CDR3: CASRSGGRNYGYTF. CDR3 in DNA: TGTGCCAGCAGGTCAGGGGGCCGGAACTATGGCTACACCTTC.

V and J are TRBV5-6 and TRBJ2-3; 7 bases align to TRBD2. V lost 4 bases and J lost 1; bases outside the gene matches: 6. Germline CDR1 SGHDT, CDR2 YYEEEE. CDR3 length: 15 residues. The CDR3 sequence is CASSQDRGGTDTQYF. As DNA, the CDR3 is TGTGCCAGCAGCCAAGACCGGGGGGGCACAGATACGCAGTATTTT.

The CDR3 nucleotides read TGTGCCAGCAGCCCGGAGCCGGACACCATATATTTT. Its protein product is CASSPEPDTIYF. This chain joins TRBV7-9 and TRBJ1-3; D not resolved. CDR3 length: 12 amino acids. Germline V gene sequence: CDR1 SEHNR, CDR2 FQNEAQ (reference sequence). V was shortened by 5 bases and J by 8 bases, with 10 bases between the two germline ends.

V gene TRBV19 combines with J gene TRBJ2-7; 8 nucleotides line up with TRBD1. CDR1 and CDR2 from the germline V gene are LNHDA and SQIVND (reference sequence). The CDR3 has 14 amino acids. Trimming cost V 2 bases and J 6 bases; bases outside gene matches: 6. The CDR3 DNA reads as TGTGCCAGTAGTATAACCCGACAGGGGAGCGAGCAGTACTTC. Its translation is CASSITRQGSEQYF.

The rearrangement joins TRBV7-8 to TRBJ2-1; 7 bases are a match to TRBD1. Germline V lookup: CDR1 SGHVS, CDR2 FQNEAQ. The V and J ends lost 11 bases and 5 bases, in that order; junction bases with no gene match: 6. The CDR3 covers 12 residues. In DNA form, the CDR3 reads TGTGCCGCCCGGACAGGCCACAATGAGCAGTTCTTC. Encoded protein: CAARTGHNEQFF.

The chain combines TRBV6-1 with TRBJ2-2; 10 bases match TRBD2. The V and J ends lost 7 bases and 7 bases, in that order; junction bases with no gene match: 9. The CDR3 has 15 amino acids. In germline, CDR1 is MNHNS, CDR2 SASEGT. The CDR3 protein is CASIMSGGAVGELFF. The CDR3 DNA sequence: TGTGCCAGCATTATGAGCGGGGGGGCCGTCGGGGAGCTGTTTTTT.

J is TRBJ2-1 and V is TRBV10-2; D ambiguous. CDR3 length: 13 amino acids. Germline-derived CDR1 and CDR2 are WSHSY and SAAADI. V lost 4 bases to trimming and J lost 4 bases, with 8 bases between them. CDR3 sequence: CASSVGQYNEQFF. The CDR3 DNA is TGCGCCAGCAGTGTCGGCCAATACAATGAGCAGTTCTTC.

The V call is TRBV7-9, the J call TRBJ1-6; tentative D call: TRBD1 (6 bases). CDR1 and CDR2 from the germline V gene are SEHNR and FQNEAQ (reference sequence). The CDR3 contains 15 residues. V dropped 4 bases and J dropped 6 bases, with 13 bases sitting between them. The CDR3 nucleotides are TGTGCCAGCAGCTCGCGGGGGCTCGGTAATTCACCCCTCCACTTT. Its translation is CASSSRGLGNSPLHF.

Only a few counts were recorded for this clone. The chain links TRBV19 to TRBJ2-2; 7 nucleotides line up with TRBD1. Germline V gene lookup returns CDR1 LNHDA and CDR2 SQIVND (reference sequence). The CDR3 extends over 14 amino acids. V was pared by 7 bases and J by 5 bases, with 7 bases of the junction left unmatched. This CDR3 is CASTGTVLTGELFF. CDR3 bases: TGTGCCAGTACCGGGACAGTTTTAACCGGGGAGCTGTTTTTT. Together with reference TRBV19 and TRBJ2-2, the CDR3 gives the full variable domain: DGGITQSPKYLFRKEGQNVTLSCEQNLNHDAMYWYRQDPGQGLRLIYYSQIVNDFQKGDIAEGYSVSREKKESFPLTVTSAQKNPTAFYLCASTGTVLTGELFFGEGSRLTVL.

This rearrangement joins TRBV27 to TRBJ2-6; 10 nucleotides line up with TRBD1. The CDR3 is made up of 18 amino acids. V trimming: 6 bases; J trimming: 1 base; junction bases outside the gene matches: 9. The germline V gene encodes CDR1 MNHEY and CDR2 SMNVEV (reference sequence). The CDR3 reads CASSRTGTGASGANVLTF. DNA of the CDR3: TGTGCCAGCAGCCGAACCGGGACAGGGGCATCTGGGGCCAACGTCCTGACTTTC.

As DNA, the CDR3 is TGCAGCGTTGTGTTACCCCTGAATGAGCAGTTCTTC. This codes for CSVVLPLNEQFF. The chain carries TRBV29-1 and TRBJ2-1; D remains unclear. Trimming pared 4 bases from V and 7 bases from J, leaving 11 bases between. Germline values: CDR1 SQVTM, CDR2 ANQGSEA. CDR3 length: 12 amino acids.

A single count supports this clone. The chain links TRBV5-6 to TRBJ2-5; 7 bases agree with TRBD2. The CDR3 has 14 amino acids. Germline CDR1 SGHDT, CDR2 YYEEEE. The ends lost 0 bases at V and 5 bases at J; junction bases unmatched: 4. CDR3 coding DNA: TGTGCCAGCAGCTTGGTTGCGGGAGACGAGACCCAGTACTTC. It specifies CASSLVAGDETQYF.

This chain joins TRBV4-1 and TRBJ2-6; D remains unclear. The length of the CDR3 is 16 residues. The germline gives CDR1 MGHRA, CDR2 YSYEKL. V was pared by 3 bases and J by 2 bases, with 11 bases between. CDR3 sequence: CASSQPGVPGANVLTF. In DNA, the CDR3 is TGCGCCAGCAGCCAGCCGGGCGTACCTGGGGCCAACGTCCTGACTTTC.

V is TRBV7-3 and J is TRBJ2-1; 9 nucleotides match TRBD2. This CDR3 region has 14 residues. Germline CDR1 is SGHTA and CDR2 is FQGTGA. J was trimmed by 9 bases and V by 5 bases; bases with no gene match: 8. CDR3 sequence: CASSLEAGGFEQFF. DNA of the CDR3: TGTGCCAGCAGCCTGGAAGCGGGGGGCTTTGAGCAGTTCTTC.